Sequencing of this T cell receptor (beta chain) was carried out in a study of CXCR3-negative and CXCR3-positive naive CD8 T cells. CDR3 length equals 13 residues. CDR1 and CDR2 (germline): SGDLS, YYNGEE. Study-wide results and caveats: Hydrophobicity was higher for TRB CDR3s found in CXCR3-positive naive cells than in CXCR3-negative naive cells.

UMI labels and 5' RACE were used to prepare the TRB cDNA libraries. Using the 5' RACE reads, TCRdb records one entry per CDR3 protein without DNA. This sample's table reports under 150,000 distinct CDR3 sequences. Comment on this clonotype: Its antigen is unknown.

This clonotype was sampled from a human donor in good health. Some clones in this sample may be carry-over from other donors' samples. Sequenced material: naive CXCR3+ CD8+ T cells from blood. Specified subset: CD45RO-CCR7+CD27+CD95- naive CD8+ T cells expressing CXCR3 (TNR3+). This sequence joins TRBV9 and TRBJ2-3. The CDR3 sequence: CASSGSGTDTQYF.